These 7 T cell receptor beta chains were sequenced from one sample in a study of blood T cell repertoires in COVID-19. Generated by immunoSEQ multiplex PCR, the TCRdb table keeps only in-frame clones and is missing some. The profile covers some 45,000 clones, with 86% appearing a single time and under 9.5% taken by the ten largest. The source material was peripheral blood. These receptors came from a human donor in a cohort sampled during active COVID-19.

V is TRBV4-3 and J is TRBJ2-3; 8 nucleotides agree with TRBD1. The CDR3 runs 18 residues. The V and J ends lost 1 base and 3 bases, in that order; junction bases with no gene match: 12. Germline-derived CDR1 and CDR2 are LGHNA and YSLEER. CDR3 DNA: TGCGCCAGCAGCCAAGGACTAGGGACAGGATTGAGGACAGATACGCAGTATTTT. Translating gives CASSQGLGTGLRTDTQYF.

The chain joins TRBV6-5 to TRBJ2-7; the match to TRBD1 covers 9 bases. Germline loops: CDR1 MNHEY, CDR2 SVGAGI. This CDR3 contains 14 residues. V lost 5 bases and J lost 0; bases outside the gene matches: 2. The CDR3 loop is CASSRDRDSYEQYF. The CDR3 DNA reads TGTGCCAGCAGTAGGGACAGGGACTCCTACGAGCAGTACTTC.

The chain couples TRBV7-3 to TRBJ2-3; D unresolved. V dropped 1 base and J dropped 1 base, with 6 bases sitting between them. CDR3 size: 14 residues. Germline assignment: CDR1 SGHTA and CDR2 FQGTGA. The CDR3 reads CASSLIQGTDTQYF. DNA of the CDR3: TGTGCCAGCAGCTTAATCCAGGGCACAGATACGCAGTATTTT.

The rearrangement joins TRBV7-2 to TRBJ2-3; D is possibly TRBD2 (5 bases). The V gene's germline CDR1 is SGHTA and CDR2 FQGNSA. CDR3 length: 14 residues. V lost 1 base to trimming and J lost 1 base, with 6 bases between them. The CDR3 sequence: CASSLVSGTDTQYF. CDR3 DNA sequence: TGTGCCAGCAGCTTAGTTAGCGGCACAGATACGCAGTATTTT.

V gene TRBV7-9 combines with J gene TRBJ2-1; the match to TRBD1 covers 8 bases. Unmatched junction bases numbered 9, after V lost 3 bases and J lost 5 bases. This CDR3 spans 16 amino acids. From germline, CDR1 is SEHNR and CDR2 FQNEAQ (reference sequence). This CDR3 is CASSLGDGTGNNEQFF. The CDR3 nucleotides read TGTGCCAGCAGCTTGGGCGATGGGACAGGAAACAATGAGCAGTTCTTC.

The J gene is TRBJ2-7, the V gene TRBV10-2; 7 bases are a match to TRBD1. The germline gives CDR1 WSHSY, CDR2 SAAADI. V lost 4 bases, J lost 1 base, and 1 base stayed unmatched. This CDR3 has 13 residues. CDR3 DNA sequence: TGCGCCAGCAGTGGGGACAGTTCCTACGAGCAGTACTTC. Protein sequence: CASSGDSSYEQYF.

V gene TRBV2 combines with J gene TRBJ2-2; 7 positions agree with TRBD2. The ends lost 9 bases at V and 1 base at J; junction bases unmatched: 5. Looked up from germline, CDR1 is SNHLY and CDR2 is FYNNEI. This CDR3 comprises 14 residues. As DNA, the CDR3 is TGTGCCAGTTTTCTAGCGGTGAACACCGGGGAGCTGTTTTTT. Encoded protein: CASFLAVNTGELFF.